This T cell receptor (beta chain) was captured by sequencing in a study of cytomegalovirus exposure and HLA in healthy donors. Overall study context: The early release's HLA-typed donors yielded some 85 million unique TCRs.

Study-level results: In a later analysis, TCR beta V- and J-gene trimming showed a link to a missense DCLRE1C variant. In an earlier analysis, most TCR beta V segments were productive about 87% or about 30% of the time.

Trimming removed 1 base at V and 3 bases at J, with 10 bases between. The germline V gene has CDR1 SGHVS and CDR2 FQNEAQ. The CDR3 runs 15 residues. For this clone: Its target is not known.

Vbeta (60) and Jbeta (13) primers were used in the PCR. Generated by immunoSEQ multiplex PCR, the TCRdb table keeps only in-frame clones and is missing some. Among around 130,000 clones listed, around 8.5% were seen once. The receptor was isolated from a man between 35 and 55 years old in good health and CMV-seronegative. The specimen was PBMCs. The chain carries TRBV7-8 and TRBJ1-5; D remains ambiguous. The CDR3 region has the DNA TGTGCCAGCAGCTTAGGGGGAGGGAACAATCAGCCCCAGCATTTT. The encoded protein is CASSLGGGNNQPQHF.